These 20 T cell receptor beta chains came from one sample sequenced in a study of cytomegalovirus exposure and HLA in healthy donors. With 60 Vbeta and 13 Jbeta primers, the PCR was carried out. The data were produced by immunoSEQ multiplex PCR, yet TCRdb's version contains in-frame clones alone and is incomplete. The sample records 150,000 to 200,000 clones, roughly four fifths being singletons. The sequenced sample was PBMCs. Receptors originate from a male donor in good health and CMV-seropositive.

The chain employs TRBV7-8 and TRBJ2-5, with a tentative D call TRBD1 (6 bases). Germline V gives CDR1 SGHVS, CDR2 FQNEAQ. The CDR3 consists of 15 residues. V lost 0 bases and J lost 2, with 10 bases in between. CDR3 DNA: TGTGCCAGCAGCTTAGCGGCCGGACAGCAAGAGACCCAGTACTTC. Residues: CASSLAAGQQETQYF.

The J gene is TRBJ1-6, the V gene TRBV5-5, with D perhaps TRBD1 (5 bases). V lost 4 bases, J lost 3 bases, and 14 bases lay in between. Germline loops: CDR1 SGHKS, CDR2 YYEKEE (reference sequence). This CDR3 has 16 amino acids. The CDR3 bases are TGTGCCAGCAGCCCCGATAAGGGGTTCTATAATTCACCCCTCCACTTT. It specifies CASSPDKGFYNSPLHF.

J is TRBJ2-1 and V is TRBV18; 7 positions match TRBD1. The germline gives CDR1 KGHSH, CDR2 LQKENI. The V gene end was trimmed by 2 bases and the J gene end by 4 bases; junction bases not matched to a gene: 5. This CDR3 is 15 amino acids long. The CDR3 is CASSPRRQGYNEQFF. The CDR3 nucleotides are TGTGCCAGCTCACCAAGGAGACAGGGATACAATGAGCAGTTCTTC.

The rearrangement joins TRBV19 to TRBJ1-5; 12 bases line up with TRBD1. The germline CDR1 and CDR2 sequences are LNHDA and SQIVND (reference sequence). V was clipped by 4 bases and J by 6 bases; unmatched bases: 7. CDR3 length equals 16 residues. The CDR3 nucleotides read TGTGCCAGTAGTAACGCGGGACAGGGGGCAGGTCAGCCCCAGCATTTT. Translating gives CASSNAGQGAGQPQHF.

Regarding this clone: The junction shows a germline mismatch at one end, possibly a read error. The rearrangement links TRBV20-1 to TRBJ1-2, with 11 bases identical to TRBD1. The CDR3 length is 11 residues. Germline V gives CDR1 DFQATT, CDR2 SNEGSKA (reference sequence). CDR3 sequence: CSASSGGQGVF. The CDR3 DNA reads TGCAGTGCTAGTAGTGGGGGACAGGGGGTTTTC.

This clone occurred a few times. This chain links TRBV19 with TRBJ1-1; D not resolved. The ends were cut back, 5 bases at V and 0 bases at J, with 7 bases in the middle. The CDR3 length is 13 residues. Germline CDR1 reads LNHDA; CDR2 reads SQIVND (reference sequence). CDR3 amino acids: CASSDTLNTEAFF. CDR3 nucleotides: TGTGCCAGTAGTGACACATTGAACACTGAAGCTTTCTTT.

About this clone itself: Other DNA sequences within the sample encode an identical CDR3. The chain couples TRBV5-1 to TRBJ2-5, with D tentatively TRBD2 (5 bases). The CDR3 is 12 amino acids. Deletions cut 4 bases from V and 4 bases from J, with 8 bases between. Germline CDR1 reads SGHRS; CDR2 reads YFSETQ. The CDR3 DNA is TGCGCCAGCAGCCCCAGCGGAGAGACCCAGTACTTC. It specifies CASSPSGETQYF.

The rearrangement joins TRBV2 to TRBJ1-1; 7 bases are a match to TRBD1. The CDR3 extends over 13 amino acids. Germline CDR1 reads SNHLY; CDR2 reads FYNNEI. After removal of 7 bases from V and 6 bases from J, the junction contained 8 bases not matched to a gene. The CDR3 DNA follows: TGTGCCAGCAACTACAGGGGAGGCGCTGAAGCTTTCTTT. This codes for CASNYRGGAEAFF.

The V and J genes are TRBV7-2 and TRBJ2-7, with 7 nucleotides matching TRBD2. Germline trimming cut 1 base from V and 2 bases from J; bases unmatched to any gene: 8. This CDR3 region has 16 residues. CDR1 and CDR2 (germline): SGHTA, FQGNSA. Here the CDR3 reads CASSLDPGGTPYEQYF. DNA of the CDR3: TGTGCCAGCAGCTTAGATCCGGGAGGAACCCCCTACGAGCAGTACTTC.

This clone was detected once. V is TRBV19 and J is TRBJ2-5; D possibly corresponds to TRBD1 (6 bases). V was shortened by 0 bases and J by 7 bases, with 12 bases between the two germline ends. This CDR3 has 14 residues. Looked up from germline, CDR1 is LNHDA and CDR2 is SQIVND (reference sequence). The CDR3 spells CASSIDLLGGTQYF. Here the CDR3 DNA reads TGTGCCAGTAGTATAGATCTACTAGGGGGGACCCAGTACTTC.

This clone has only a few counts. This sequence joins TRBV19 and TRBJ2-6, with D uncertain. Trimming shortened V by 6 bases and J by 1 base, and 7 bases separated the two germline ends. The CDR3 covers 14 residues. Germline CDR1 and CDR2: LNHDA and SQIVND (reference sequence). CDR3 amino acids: CASSGSSGANVLTF. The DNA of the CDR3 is TGTGCCAGTAGCGGTAGTTCTGGGGCCAACGTCCTGACTTTC.

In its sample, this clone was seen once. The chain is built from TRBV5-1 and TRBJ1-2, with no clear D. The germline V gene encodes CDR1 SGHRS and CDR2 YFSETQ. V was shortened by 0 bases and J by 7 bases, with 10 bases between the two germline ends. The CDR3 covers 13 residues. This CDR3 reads CASSLESERGYTF. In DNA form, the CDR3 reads TGCGCCAGCAGCTTGGAGTCAGAGCGTGGCTACACCTTC.

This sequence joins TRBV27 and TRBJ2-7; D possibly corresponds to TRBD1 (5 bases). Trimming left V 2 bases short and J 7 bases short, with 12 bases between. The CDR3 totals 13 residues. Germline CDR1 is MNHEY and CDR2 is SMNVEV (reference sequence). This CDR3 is CASSLGAAKEQYF. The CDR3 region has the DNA TGTGCCAGCAGTTTAGGGGCAGCAAAAGAGCAGTACTTC.

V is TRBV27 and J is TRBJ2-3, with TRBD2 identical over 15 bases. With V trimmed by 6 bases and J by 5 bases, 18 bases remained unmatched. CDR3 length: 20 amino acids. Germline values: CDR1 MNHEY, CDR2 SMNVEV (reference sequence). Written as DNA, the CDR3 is TGTGCCAGCAGGCGCGGGACTAGCGGGAGGCTCCCCTCAACCCAAGATACGCAGTATTTT. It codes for CASRRGTSGRLPSTQDTQYF.

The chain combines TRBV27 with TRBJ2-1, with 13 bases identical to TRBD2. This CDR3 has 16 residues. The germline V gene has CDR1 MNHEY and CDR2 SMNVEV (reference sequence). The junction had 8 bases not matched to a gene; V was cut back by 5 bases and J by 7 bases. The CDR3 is CASSPIGTSGKNEQFF. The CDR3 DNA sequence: TGTGCCAGCAGTCCGATCGGGACTAGCGGGAAAAATGAGCAGTTCTTC.

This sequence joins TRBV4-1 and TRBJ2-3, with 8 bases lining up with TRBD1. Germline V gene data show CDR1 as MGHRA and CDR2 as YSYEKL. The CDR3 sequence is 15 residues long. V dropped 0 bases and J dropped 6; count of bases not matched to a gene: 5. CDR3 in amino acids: CASSQDPQGADTQYF. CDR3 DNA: TGCGCCAGCAGCCAAGACCCGCAGGGGGCTGATACGCAGTATTTT.

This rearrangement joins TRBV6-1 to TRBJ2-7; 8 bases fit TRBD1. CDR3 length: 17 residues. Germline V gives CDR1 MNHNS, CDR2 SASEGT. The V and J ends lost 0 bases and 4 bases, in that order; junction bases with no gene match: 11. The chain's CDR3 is CASSEALPAGGSYEQYF. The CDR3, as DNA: TGTGCCAGCAGTGAAGCGCTTCCGGCAGGGGGCTCGTACGAGCAGTACTTC.

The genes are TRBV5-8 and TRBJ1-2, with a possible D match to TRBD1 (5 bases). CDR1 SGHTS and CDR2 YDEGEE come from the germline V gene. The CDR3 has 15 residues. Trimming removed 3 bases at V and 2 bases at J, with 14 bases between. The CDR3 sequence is CASSYTGHGNYGYTF. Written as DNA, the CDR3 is TGTGCCAGCAGCTATACTGGACACGGAAACTATGGCTACACCTTC.

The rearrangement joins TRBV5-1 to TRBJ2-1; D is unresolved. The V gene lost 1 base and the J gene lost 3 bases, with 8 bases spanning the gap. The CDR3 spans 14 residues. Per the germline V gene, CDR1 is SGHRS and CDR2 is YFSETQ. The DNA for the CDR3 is TGCGCCAGCAGCTTGTCCAGAAGCTACAATGAGCAGTTCTTC. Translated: CASSLSRSYNEQFF.

The chain's CDR3 is CASRKGQANQPQHF. As DNA, the CDR3 is TGTGCCAGCAGAAAGGGACAGGCGAATCAGCCCCAGCATTTT. This chain joins TRBV6-5 and TRBJ1-5, with 8 bases that match TRBD1. Per germline, CDR1 MNHEY and CDR2 SVGAGI. V was clipped by 6 bases and J by 4 bases; unmatched bases: 5. The CDR3 spans 14 residues.